This TCR beta chain was profiled in a study of T cell repertoires in cytomegalovirus infection. About the research overall: Newly reported HLA-C-restricted and thoroughly characterized HLA-B-restricted CMV epitopes were employed. Public signatures in TCR beta pointed to CMV infection and matching HLA type.

Via MiXCR, TCRdb re-called the reads, giving one row per CDR3 protein. The table records 600,000 to 700,000 distinct CDR3 sequences, roughly 33% of them present only once. The germline CDR1 and CDR2 sequences are SNHLY and FYNNEI. Between the trimmed V and J ends, which lost 4 bases and 1 base, there was a span of 11 bases. The CDR3 consists of 15 residues. With respect to this clonotype: Its specificity is not known.

Study-level points and caveats: The ex vivo response was dominated by HLA-C-restricted CMV-specific TCR beta clonotypes.

The chain combines TRBV2 with TRBJ2-1; D ambiguous. The starting material was cultured PBMCs, obtained from culture after CMV antigen stimulation. The receptor comes from a human donor in good health (CMV status not recorded). Some clones in this sample may be carry-over from other donors' samples. The CDR3 DNA sequence: TGTGCCAGCAGTGGCTGGAGAAGGTCCTACAATGAGCAGTTCTTC. It translates to CASSGWRRSYNEQFF.